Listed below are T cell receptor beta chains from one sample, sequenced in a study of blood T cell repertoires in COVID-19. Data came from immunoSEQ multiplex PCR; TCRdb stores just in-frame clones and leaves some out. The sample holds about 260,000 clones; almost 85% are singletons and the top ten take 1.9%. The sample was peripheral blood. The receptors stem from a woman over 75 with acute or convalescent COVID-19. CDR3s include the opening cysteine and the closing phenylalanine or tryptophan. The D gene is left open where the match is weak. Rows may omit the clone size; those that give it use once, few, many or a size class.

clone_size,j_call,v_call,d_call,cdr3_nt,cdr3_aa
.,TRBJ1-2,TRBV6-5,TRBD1,TGTGCCAGCTACAGGGGGCACGACTATGGCTACACCTTC,CASYRGHDYGYTF
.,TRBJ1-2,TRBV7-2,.,TGTGCCAGCAGCTTCTTCACCGGGACAACACCCCCAATCTTC,CASSFFTGTTPPIF
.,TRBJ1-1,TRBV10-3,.,TGTGCCATCAGTGAGTGGGAGGGGAACACTGAAGCTTTCTTT,CAISEWEGNTEAFF
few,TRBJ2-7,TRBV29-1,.,TGCAGCGTTGAGCAGGGCGTCGGGTCCTACGAGCAGTACTTC,CSVEQGVGSYEQYF
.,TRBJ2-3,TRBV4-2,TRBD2,TGTGCCAGCAGCCAACTTCTAGCGGGGGGGCCCGATACGCAGTATTTT,CASSQLLAGGPDTQYF
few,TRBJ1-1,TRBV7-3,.,TGTGCCAGCAGCTTCCAGGGCCTGGGCACTGAAGCTTTCTTT,CASSFQGLGTEAFF
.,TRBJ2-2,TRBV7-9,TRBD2,TGTGCCAGCAGCTTACGACTAGCGGGGGCCGGGGAGCTGTTTTTT,CASSLRLAGAGELFF
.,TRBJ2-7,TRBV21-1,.,TGTGCCAGCAGCAAAGGCCCGACTAGCGGGCTAACCTACGAGCAGTACTTC,CASSKGPTSGLTYEQYF
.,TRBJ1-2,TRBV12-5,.,TGTGCTAGTGGTTTGGTCAGAGGACAGAAACCCTATGGCTACACCTTC,CASGLVRGQKPYGYTF
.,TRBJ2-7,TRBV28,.,TGTGCCAGCACCGGACAGCCCTACGAGCAGTACTTC,CASTGQPYEQYF
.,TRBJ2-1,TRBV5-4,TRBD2,TGTGCCAGCAGCCTGGCCCAGCGGGGGATAAACAATGAGCAGTTCTTC,CASSLAQRGINNEQFF
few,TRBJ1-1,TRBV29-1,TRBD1,TGCAGCGCCCCCGGGACAGCGAACACTGAAGCTTTCTTT,CSAPGTANTEAFF
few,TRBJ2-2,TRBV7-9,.,TGTGCCAGCAGCTACGACATTGGCGGGGAGCTGTTTTTT,CASSYDIGGELFF
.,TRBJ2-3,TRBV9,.,TGTGCCAGCAGCGGGGCCTCCACATCAACTAGCACAGATACGCAGTATTTT,CASSGASTSTSTDTQYF
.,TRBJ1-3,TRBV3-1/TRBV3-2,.,TGTGCCAGCAGCCAAGACAGTTCTGGAAACACCATATATTTT,CASSQDSSGNTIYF
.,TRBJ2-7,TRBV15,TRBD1,TGTGCCACCAGCAGAAGAACCGGGACAGGGGTCTACGAGCAGTACTTC,CATSRRTGTGVYEQYF
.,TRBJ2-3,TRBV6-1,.,TGTGCCAGCAGTGAATGGTGGGGGGGGCGTACAGATACGCAGTATTTT,CASSEWWGGRTDTQYF
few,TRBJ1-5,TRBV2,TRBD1,TGTGCCAGCGGGGGGACAGGCAATCAGCCCCAGCATTTT,CASGGTGNQPQHF
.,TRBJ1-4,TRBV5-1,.,TGCGCCAGCAGCCTCTTAGCAACTAATGAAAAACTGTTTTTT,CASSLLATNEKLFF
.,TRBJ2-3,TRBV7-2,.,TGTGCCAGCAATGAATTAGCGGCAACAGATACGCAGTATTTT,CASNELAATDTQYF
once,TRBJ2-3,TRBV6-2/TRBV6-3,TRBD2,TGTGCCAGCAGTTACTCCGCCCGGGCTAGCGGGAGTTATAGCACAGATACGCAGTATTTT,CASSYSARASGSYSTDTQYF
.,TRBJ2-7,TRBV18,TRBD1,TGTGCCAGCTCACCTGACAGGGAACATCGCGAGCAGTACTTC,CASSPDREHREQYF
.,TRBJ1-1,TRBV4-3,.,TGCGCCAGCAGCCTCTTGAGGAACACTGAAGCTTTCTTT,CASSLLRNTEAFF
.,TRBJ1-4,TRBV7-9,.,TGTGCCAGCAGCTTCTCGTTCCTCGTGGACACTACTAATGAAAAACTGTTTTTT,CASSFSFLVDTTNEKLFF
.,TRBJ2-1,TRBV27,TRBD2,TGTGCCAGCAGTTTAAGCGGGGGTGGCGATGAGCAGTTCTTC,CASSLSGGGDEQFF